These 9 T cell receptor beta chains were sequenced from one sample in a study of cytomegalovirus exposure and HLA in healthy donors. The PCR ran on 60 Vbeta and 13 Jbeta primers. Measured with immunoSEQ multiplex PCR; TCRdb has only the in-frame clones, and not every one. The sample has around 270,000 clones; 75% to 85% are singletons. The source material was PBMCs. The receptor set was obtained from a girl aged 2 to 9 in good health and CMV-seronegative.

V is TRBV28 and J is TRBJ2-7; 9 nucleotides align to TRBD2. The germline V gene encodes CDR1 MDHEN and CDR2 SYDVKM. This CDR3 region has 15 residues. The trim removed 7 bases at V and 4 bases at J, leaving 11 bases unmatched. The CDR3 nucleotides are TGTGCCAGCACCGGAAGCGGGAGGTTTTTTTACGAGCAGTACTTC. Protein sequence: CASTGSGRFFYEQYF.

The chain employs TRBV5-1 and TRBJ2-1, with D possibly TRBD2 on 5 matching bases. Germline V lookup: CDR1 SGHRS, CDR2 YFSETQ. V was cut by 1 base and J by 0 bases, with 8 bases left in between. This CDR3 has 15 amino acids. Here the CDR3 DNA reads TGCGCCAGCAGCTTGAGGCTAGCCTCCTACAATGAGCAGTTCTTC. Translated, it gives CASSLRLASYNEQFF.

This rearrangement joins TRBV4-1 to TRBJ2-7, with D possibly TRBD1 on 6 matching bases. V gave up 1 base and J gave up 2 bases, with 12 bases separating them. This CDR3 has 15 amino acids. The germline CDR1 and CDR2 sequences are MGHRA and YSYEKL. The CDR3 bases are TGCGCCAGCAGCCAAGTGGCAGGGGATACCTACGAGCAGTACTTC. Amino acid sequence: CASSQVAGDTYEQYF.

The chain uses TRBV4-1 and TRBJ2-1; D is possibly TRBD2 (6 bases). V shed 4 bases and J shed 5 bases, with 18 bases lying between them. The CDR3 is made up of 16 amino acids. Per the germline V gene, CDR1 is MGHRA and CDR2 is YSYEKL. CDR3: CASSLSGLAINNEQFF. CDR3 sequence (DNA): TGCGCCAGCAGCCTTTCGGGGCTAGCGATCAACAATGAGCAGTTCTTC.

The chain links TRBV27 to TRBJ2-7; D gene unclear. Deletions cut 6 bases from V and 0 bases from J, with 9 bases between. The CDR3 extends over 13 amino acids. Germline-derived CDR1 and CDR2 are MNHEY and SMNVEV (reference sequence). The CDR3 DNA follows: TGTGCCAGCAGCCCATTCAGCTCCTACGAGCAGTACTTC. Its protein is CASSPFSSYEQYF.

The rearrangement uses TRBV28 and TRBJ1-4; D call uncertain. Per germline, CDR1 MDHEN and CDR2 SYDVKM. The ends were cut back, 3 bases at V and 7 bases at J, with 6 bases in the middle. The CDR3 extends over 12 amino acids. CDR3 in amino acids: CASSFGLEKLFF. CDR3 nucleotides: TGTGCCAGCAGTTTTGGGCTTGAAAAACTGTTTTTT.

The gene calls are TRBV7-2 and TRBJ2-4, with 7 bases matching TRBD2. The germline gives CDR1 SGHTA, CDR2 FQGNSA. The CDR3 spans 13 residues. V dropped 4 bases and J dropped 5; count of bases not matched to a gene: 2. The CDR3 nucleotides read TGTGCCAGCAGCTGGGGGGGGGAAAACATTCAGTACTTC. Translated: CASSWGGENIQYF.

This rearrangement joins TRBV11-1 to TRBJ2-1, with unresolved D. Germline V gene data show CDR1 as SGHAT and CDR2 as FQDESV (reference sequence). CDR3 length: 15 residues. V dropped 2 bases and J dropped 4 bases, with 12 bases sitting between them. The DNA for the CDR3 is TGTGCCAGCAGCTTACGATCCAGTATGTACAATGAGCAGTTCTTC. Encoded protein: CASSLRSSMYNEQFF.

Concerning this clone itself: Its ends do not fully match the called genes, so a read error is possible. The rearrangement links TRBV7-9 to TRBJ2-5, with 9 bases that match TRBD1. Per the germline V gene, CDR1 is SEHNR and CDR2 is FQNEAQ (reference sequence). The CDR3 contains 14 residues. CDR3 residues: CSSSLRQGGETQYF. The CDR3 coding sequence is TGTTCCAGCAGCTTGAGACAGGGGGGGGAGACCCAGTACTTC.